This TCR beta chain was recorded in a study of PD-L1 blockade in urothelial cancer. In the study overall: Before enrollment, 0 to 3 chemotherapy regimens had been given to patients.

Time point given: pretreatment peripheral blood. The table came from immunoSEQ multiplex PCR; TCRdb's copy has only in-frame clones and leaves some out. The top ten clones hold around 14% of a sample with under 95,000 clones, under 90% of them seen once. The clonotype originates from a man aged 55 to 70 with urothelial cancer. The input for sequencing was PBMCs, taken around atezolizumab (anti-PD-L1) treatment.

As DNA, the CDR3 is TGTGCCAGCAGCTTACAGGGCACCGGGGAGCTGTTTTTT. Translation: CASSLQGTGELFF. The rearrangement links TRBV7-3 to TRBJ2-2; D is perhaps TRBD1 (5 bases). Germline V gene sequence: CDR1 SGHTA, CDR2 FQGTGA. The CDR3 length is 13 residues. The germline V and J ends were trimmed by 2 bases and 4 bases, with 5 bases remaining between them.